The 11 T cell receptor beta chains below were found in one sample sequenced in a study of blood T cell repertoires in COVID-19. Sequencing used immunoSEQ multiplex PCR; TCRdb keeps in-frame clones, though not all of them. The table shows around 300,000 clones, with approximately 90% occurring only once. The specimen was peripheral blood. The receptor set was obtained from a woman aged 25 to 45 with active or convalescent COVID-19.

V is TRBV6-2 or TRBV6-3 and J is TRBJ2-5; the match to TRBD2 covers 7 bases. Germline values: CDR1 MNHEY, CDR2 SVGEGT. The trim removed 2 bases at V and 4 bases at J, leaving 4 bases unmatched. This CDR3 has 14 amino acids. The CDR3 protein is CASSYDRGVETQYF. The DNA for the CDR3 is TGTGCCAGCAGTTACGATCGGGGGGTAGAGACCCAGTACTTC.

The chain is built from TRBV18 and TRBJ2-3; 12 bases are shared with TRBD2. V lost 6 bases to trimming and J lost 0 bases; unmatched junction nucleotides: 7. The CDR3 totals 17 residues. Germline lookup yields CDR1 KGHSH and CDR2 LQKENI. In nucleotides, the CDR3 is TGTGCCAGCTCCTCCGGGACTAGCGGGCTTAGCACAGATACGCAGTATTTT. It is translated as CASSSGTSGLSTDTQYF.

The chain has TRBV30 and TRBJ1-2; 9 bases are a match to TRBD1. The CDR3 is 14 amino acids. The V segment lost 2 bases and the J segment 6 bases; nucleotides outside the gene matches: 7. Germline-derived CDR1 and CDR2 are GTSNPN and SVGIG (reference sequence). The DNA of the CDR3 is TGTGCCTGGAGTTTCGACAGGGGGGTCCATGGCTACACCTTC. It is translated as CAWSFDRGVHGYTF. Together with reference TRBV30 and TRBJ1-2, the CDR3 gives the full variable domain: SQTIHQWPATLVQPVGSPLSLECTVEGTSNPNLYWYRQAAGRGLQLLFYSVGIGQISSEVPQNLSASRPQDRQFILSSKKLLLSDSGFYLCAWSFDRGVHGYTFGSGTRLTVV.

The CDR3 protein is CASSLDGLRQVFNEQFF. As DNA, the CDR3 is TGTGCCAGCAGCTTAGACGGGCTTCGACAGGTTTTTAATGAGCAGTTCTTC. The chain links TRBV11-3 to TRBJ2-1; D may be TRBD1 (6 bases). V was trimmed by 0 bases and J by 7 bases, leaving 19 bases between them. This CDR3 contains 17 residues. The germline CDR1 and CDR2 sequences are SGHNT and YENEEA. The full variable domain, with the rest looked up from reference TRBV11-3 and TRBJ2-1, is EAGVVQSPRYKIIEKKQPVAFWCNPISGHNTLYWYLQNLGQGPELLIRYENEEAVDDSQLPKDRFSAERLKGVDSTLKIQPAELGDSAVYLCASSLDGLRQVFNEQFFGPGTRLTVL.

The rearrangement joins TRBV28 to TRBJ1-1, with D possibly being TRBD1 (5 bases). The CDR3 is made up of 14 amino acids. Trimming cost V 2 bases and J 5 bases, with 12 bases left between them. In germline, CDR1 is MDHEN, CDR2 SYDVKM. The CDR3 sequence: CASSLGGRGTEAFF. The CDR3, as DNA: TGTGCCAGCAGTTTAGGGGGGAGAGGGACTGAAGCTTTCTTT.

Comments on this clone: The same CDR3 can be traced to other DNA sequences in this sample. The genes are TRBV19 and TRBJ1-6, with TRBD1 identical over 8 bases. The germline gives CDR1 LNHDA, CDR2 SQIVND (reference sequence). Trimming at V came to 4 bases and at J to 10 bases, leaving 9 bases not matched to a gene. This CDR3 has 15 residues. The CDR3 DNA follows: TGTGCCAGTAGTACCGGGACAGGAGGTGGGTCACCCCTCCACTTT. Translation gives CASSTGTGGGSPLHF.

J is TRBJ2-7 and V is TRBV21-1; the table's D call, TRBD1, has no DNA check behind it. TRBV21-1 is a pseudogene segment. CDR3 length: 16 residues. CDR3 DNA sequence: TGTGCCAGCAGCCGACCAAAGGAAGACAGAAAAGGCGAGCAGTACTTC. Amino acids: CASSRPKEDRKGEQYF.

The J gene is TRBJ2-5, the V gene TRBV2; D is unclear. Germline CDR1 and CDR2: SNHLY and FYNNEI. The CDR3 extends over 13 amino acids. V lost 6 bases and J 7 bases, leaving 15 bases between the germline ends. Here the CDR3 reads CASRAGSTGTQYF. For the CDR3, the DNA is TGTGCCAGCAGAGCCGGGTCCACGGGGACCCAGTACTTC. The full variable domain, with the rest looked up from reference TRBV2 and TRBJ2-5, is EPEVTQTPSHQVTQMGQEVILRCVPISNHLYFYWYRQILGQKVEFLVSFYNNEISEKSEIFDDQFSVERPDGSNFTLKIRSTKLEDSAMYFCASRAGSTGTQYFGPGTRLLVL.

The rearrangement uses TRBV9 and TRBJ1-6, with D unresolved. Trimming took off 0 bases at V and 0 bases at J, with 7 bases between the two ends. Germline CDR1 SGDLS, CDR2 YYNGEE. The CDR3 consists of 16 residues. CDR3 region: CASSVGGSSYNSPLHF. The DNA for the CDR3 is TGTGCCAGCAGCGTAGGAGGGAGCTCCTATAATTCACCCCTCCACTTT.

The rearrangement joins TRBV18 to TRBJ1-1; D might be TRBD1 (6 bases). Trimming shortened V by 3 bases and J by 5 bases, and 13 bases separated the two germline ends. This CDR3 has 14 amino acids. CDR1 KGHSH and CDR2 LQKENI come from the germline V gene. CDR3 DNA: TGTGCCAGCTCACCTAATTATCAGGGGACTGAAGCTTTCTTT. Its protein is CASSPNYQGTEAFF.

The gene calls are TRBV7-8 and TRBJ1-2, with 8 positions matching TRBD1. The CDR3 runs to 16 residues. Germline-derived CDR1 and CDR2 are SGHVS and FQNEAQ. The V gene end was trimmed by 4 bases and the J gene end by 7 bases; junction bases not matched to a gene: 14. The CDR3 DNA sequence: TGTGCCAGCAGCTCACTCGCCGGACAGGGAGTGGGTGGCTACACCTTC. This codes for CASSSLAGQGVGGYTF.